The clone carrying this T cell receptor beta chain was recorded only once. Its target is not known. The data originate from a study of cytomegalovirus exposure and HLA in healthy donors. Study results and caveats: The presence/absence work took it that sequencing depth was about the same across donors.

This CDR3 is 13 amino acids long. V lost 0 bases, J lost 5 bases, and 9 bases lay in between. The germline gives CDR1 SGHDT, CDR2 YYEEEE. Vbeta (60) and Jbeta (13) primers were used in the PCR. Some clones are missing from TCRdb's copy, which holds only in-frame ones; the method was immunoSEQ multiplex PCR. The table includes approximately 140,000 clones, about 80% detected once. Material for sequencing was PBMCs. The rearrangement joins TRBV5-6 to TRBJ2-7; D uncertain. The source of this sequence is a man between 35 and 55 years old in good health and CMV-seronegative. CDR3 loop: CASSLGMSDEQYF. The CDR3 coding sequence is TGTGCCAGCAGCTTGGGCATGTCGGACGAGCAGTACTTC.